At least ten counts were recorded for the clone carrying this T cell receptor beta chain. Antigen: not known. As to time point: persistent/refractory GD, antithyroid drugs over 5 years with positive TRAb. There was RNA extracted from PBMCs, and the TCR library was made from it. The data are from a study of regulatory T cells in long-lasting Graves disease. General study findings and limits: Newly diagnosed disease favored TRBV20-1 and TRBJ2-1 over persistent disease. Samples came from peripheral blood alone, without thyroid tissue. New patients shared approximately 970 public clonotypes, and persistent patients shared more, with 2,741.

The CDR3 sequence is 14 residues long. The germline gives CDR1 SGHTA, CDR2 FQGNSA. V lost 1 base, J lost 2 bases, and 9 bases lay in between. To make TCR beta libraries, researchers used iRepertoire HTBI primers and Arm-PCR of CDR3 regions. TCRdb independently ran MiXCR on the multiplex PCR reads; one entry per CDR3 protein. This table has under 450,000 distinct CDR3 sequences, approximately 23% appearing once. The starting material was peripheral blood mononuclear cells (PBMCs), obtained when the disease was refractory, from a patient treated with antithyroid drugs. The V gene is TRBV7-2, the J gene TRBJ2-7, with D perhaps TRBD1 (5 bases). The clonotype was recovered from a woman aged 40 to 50 with Graves disease. CDR3 sequence (DNA): TGTGCCAGCAGCTTAGTTCCCAGGGCCTACGAGCAGTACTTC. Its translation is CASSLVPRAYEQYF.